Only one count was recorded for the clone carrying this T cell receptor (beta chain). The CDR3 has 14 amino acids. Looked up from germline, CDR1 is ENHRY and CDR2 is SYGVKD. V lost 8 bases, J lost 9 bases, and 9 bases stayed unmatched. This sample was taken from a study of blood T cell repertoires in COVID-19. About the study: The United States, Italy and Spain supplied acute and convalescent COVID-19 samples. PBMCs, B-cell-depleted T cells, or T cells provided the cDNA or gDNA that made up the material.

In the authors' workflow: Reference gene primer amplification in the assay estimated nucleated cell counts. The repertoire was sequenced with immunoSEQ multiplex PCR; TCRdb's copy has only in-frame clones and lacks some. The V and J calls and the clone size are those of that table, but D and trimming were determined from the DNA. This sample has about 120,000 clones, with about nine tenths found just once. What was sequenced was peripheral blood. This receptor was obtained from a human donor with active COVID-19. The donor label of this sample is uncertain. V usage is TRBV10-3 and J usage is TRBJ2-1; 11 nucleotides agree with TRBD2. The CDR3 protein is CAIRISGGASEQFF. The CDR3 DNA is TGTGCCATCCGTATTAGCGGGGGGGCCAGTGAGCAGTTCTTC.